This TCR beta chain stems from a study of OX40 agonist ivuxolimab in advanced cancers. Study context: One hepatocellular carcinoma and a couple of cutaneous melanoma patients partially responded.

Sequenced by immunoSEQ multiplex PCR; TCRdb stores in-frame clones only, minus some. Here the sample spans around 44,000 clones, about 83% being singletons. With 3 bases clipped from V and 5 bases from J, the junction kept 5 bases outside the gene matches. This CDR3 is built from 15 residues. Germline CDR1 and CDR2: MNHNS and SASEGT. The receptor was derived from an adult with an advanced solid tumor such as melanoma, head and neck, liver or kidney cancer. The chain is built from TRBV6-1 and TRBJ2-5, with 11 bases aligning to TRBD1. Material: CD4+ or CD8+ T cells sorted from blood, obtained in a trial of the OX40 agonist ivuxolimab. The CDR3 DNA sequence: TGTGCCAGCAGTGATGGGACAGGGGGGCGGGAGACCCAGTACTTC. Its protein product is CASSDGTGGRETQYF.